The entry below gives a single TCR beta chain sequence along with its context. This specimen comes from a study of blood T cell repertoires in COVID-19. CDR1 is MNHEY and CDR2 is SVGAGI in the germline V gene. V lost 2 bases and J lost 6, with 10 bases in between. The CDR3 length is 13 residues. The protocol was immunoSEQ multiplex PCR, while the TCRdb copy is restricted to in-frame clones and leaves out a portion. The repertoire holds more than 55,000 clones, 73% seen once, with about 14% in the top ten. The sequence derives from a woman aged 65 to 85 with acute or convalescent COVID-19. The chain couples TRBV6-5 to TRBJ1-2, with unresolved D. Material for sequencing was peripheral blood. The CDR3 sequence is CASSYDHSHGYTF. CDR3 coding DNA: TGTGCCAGCAGTTACGATCACAGCCATGGCTACACCTTC.